One T cell receptor (beta chain) is described in this entry. The sample belongs to a study of blood T cell repertoires in COVID-19. Across the study: Spain, Italy and the United States supplied samples that represented acute and convalescent COVID-19. T cells, B-cell-depleted T cells, or PBMCs supplied cDNA or gDNA.

The CDR3 is 16 amino acids. CDR1 and CDR2 (germline): SGHNT, YYREEE (reference sequence). V lost 4 bases and J lost 1, with 17 bases in between. Per the authors' pipeline: Nucleated cell counts were estimated from reference gene primer amplification. Data came from immunoSEQ multiplex PCR; TCRdb stores just in-frame clones and leaves some out. V, J and clone size reflect that table, while D and trimming were determined from the DNA. This sample has about 84,000 clones, with over 65% found just once. The origin of this receptor is a man aged 50-59 years with active or convalescent COVID-19. The chain has TRBV5-4 and TRBJ1-1; D uncertain. The sequenced material came from peripheral blood. The CDR3 DNA is TGTGCCAGCAGCCGAGGTCACAATACCCCGAACACTGAAGCTTTCTTT. This sequence encodes CASSRGHNTPNTEAFF.